This T cell receptor beta chain originates from a study of control samples from healthy donors and cancer patients. CDR3 length: 14 amino acids. V dropped 5 bases and J dropped 7; count of bases not matched to a gene: 6. Germline V gene data show CDR1 as LNHDA and CDR2 as SQIVND (reference sequence). Clones were read by immunoSEQ multiplex PCR, and TCRdb kept only the in-frame ones, dropping some. The sample shows 100,000 to 150,000 clones, about 93% of them seen only once. This TCR was recovered from a middle-aged man in good health. The sequencing sample was made of blood. V usage is TRBV19 and J usage is TRBJ1-4; 8 nucleotides match TRBD1. CDR3 bases: TGTGCCAGTAGTCCGGACAGGGATCGTGAAAAACTGTTTTTT. Translating it yields CASSPDRDREKLFF.